The source of this T cell receptor beta chain is a study of blood T cell repertoires in COVID-19. Study-wide background: Acute and convalescent COVID-19 samples came from the United States, Italy and Spain.

Libraries were prepared by immunoSEQ multiplex PCR; TCRdb keeps only in-frame clonotypes and omits some of them. This sample carries 150,000 to 200,000 clones, approximately 91% of them seen once, and the ten largest clones take roughly 0.8%. For recovered donors of Cohort 3, there were two negative PCRs, clearance, or symptom resolution. Trimming removed 4 bases at V and 5 bases at J, with 19 bases between. Looked up from germline, CDR1 is MDHEN and CDR2 is SYDVKM. The CDR3 totals 16 residues. The receptor comes from a woman aged 18-29 years who had recovered from COVID-19. V and J are TRBV28 and TRBJ2-3; the D gene is possibly TRBD2 (6 bases). Sequencing input: PBMCs or T cells enriched from blood (not recorded which). CDR3 sequence (DNA): TGTGCCAGCAGTTCCCGGACGACTAGAGTGCGAGATACGCAGTATTTT. This encodes CASSSRTTRVRDTQYF.